This is a list of T cell receptor beta chains from one sample in a study of long-term antiretroviral therapy in people with HIV. Only in-frame clones appear in the TCRdb table, and some are missing; sequencing was by immunoSEQ multiplex PCR. Seen here are 30,000 to 40,000 clones, approximately 74% observed once, and the top ten hold 3% to 3.5%. Sequencing was performed on unsorted PBMCs, taken 3 years after starting antiretroviral therapy. These receptors originate from a man aged 45-65 years with HIV. Both conserved end residues are part of each CDR3. D genes are given only for firm matches. Clone size is not always given. Where it is, it says once, few, many or a class for expanded clones.

d_gene: .
v_gene: TRBV28
j_gene: TRBJ2-2
abundance: .
CDR3nt: TGTGCCAGCAGTCGGAGTCTGTATAACACCGGGGAGCTGTTTTTT
CDR3aa: CASSRSLYNTGELFF

d_gene: TRBD1
v_gene: TRBV10-3
j_gene: TRBJ1-1
abundance: .
CDR3nt: TGTGCCATCAGTGAATTGGACAGGGTCTCTGAAGCTTTCTTT
CDR3aa: CAISELDRVSEAFF

d_gene: .
v_gene: TRBV30
j_gene: TRBJ2-2
abundance: once
CDR3nt: TGTGCCTGGAGTCCCCTTCGACTAGCCGGGGAGCTGTTTTTT
CDR3aa: CAWSPLRLAGELFF

d_gene: .
v_gene: TRBV15
j_gene: TRBJ1-1
abundance: .
CDR3nt: TGTGCCACCAGCAGGGGTCCAGGGACTCCAAACACTGAAGCTTTCTTT
CDR3aa: CATSRGPGTPNTEAFF

d_gene: .
v_gene: TRBV28
j_gene: TRBJ1-5
abundance: .
CDR3nt: TGTGCCAGCAGTTTGTATAGCAATCAGCCCCAGCATTTT
CDR3aa: CASSLYSNQPQHF

d_gene: .
v_gene: TRBV9
j_gene: TRBJ2-3
abundance: .
CDR3nt: TGTGCCAGCAGCGTAGCTTCCACAGATACGCAGTATTTT
CDR3aa: CASSVASTDTQYF

d_gene: TRBD2
v_gene: TRBV29-1
j_gene: TRBJ2-3
abundance: .
CDR3nt: TGCAGCGTTGGGGTTAGCGGGGCAGATACGCAGTATTTT
CDR3aa: CSVGVSGADTQYF

d_gene: .
v_gene: TRBV19
j_gene: TRBJ1-2
abundance: .
CDR3nt: TGTGCCAGTAAAAGGGCGGACTACTATGGCTACACCTTC
CDR3aa: CASKRADYYGYTF

d_gene: .
v_gene: TRBV6-5
j_gene: TRBJ1-4
abundance: .
CDR3nt: TGTGCCAGCAGTTACTCGGGGGGACGGTATGAAAAACTGTTTTTT
CDR3aa: CASSYSGGRYEKLFF

d_gene: .
v_gene: TRBV7-9
j_gene: TRBJ1-6
abundance: .
CDR3nt: TGTGCCAGCAGCACCGACAGCTCACCCCTCCACTTT
CDR3aa: CASSTDSSPLHF

d_gene: .
v_gene: TRBV15
j_gene: TRBJ2-3
abundance: .
CDR3nt: TGTGCCACCAGCAGAGATGTTGAGGCGGATACGCAGTATTTT
CDR3aa: CATSRDVEADTQYF

d_gene: .
v_gene: TRBV5-6
j_gene: TRBJ2-2
abundance: .
CDR3nt: TGTGCCAGCAGCTTGTTCGGCTTTGGGGGGCGGACCGGGGAGCTGTTTTTT
CDR3aa: CASSLFGFGGRTGELFF

d_gene: .
v_gene: TRBV10-3
j_gene: TRBJ1-2
abundance: .
CDR3nt: TGTGCCATCAGTGAAATATGGGCTCACTATGGCTACACCTTC
CDR3aa: CAISEIWAHYGYTF

d_gene: .
v_gene: TRBV4-3
j_gene: TRBJ2-7
abundance: .
CDR3nt: TGCGCCAGCAGCCACCGCCGGGACGGGCCCTACGAGCAGTACTTC
CDR3aa: CASSHRRDGPYEQYF

d_gene: .
v_gene: TRBV5-1
j_gene: TRBJ1-1
abundance: .
CDR3nt: TGCGCCAGCAGGTCTACTCGGGGTAGCGCTGAAGCTTTCTTT
CDR3aa: CASRSTRGSAEAFF

d_gene: .
v_gene: TRBV7-2
j_gene: TRBJ2-7
abundance: .
CDR3nt: TGTGCCAGCAGCCACCTTAGTAACCTCCTTAAGCCCTACGAGCAGTACTTC
CDR3aa: CASSHLSNLLKPYEQYF

d_gene: TRBD2
v_gene: TRBV7-2
j_gene: TRBJ2-2
abundance: few
CDR3nt: TGTGCCAGCAACCAACTAGCGGGGGCCGGGAACGGGGAGCTGTTTTTT
CDR3aa: CASNQLAGAGNGELFF

d_gene: TRBD2
v_gene: TRBV5-1
j_gene: TRBJ2-3
abundance: .
CDR3nt: TGCGCCAGCAGCATGCGACTAGCGGTTAGCACAGATACGCAGTATTTT
CDR3aa: CASSMRLAVSTDTQYF

d_gene: .
v_gene: TRBV19
j_gene: TRBJ2-3
abundance: medium-sized
CDR3nt: TGTGCCAGTGGGCTGGCGGGGAGCACAGATACGCAGTATTTT
CDR3aa: CASGLAGSTDTQYF

d_gene: .
v_gene: TRBV2
j_gene: TRBJ1-1
abundance: .
CDR3nt: TGTGCCAGCAGTGGGGGTGCAGGGACTGAAGCTTTCTTT
CDR3aa: CASSGGAGTEAFF

d_gene: .
v_gene: TRBV7-9
j_gene: TRBJ1-1
abundance: .
CDR3nt: TGTGCCAGCAGCTTATATACGGGATCAGCTTTCTTT
CDR3aa: CASSLYTGSAFF

d_gene: .
v_gene: TRBV28
j_gene: TRBJ2-5
abundance: .
CDR3nt: TGTGCCAGCAGTTTCATGGGGGCGCGGGGAGAGACCCAGTACTTC
CDR3aa: CASSFMGARGETQYF

d_gene: .
v_gene: TRBV5-8
j_gene: TRBJ2-1
abundance: .
CDR3nt: TGTGCCAGCAGCTTGGGAGGGTTGAAGTTCTTC
CDR3aa: CASSLGGLKFF

d_gene: TRBD1
v_gene: TRBV5-8
j_gene: TRBJ2-7
abundance: .
CDR3nt: TGTGCCACCCGGGACAGGAGGAGCTCCTACGAGCAGTACTTC
CDR3aa: CATRDRRSSYEQYF

d_gene: .
v_gene: TRBV11-2
j_gene: TRBJ2-1
abundance: .
CDR3nt: TGTGCCAGCAGCTTCTCTTACAATGAGCAGTTCTTC
CDR3aa: CASSFSYNEQFF

d_gene: TRBD1
v_gene: TRBV6-5
j_gene: TRBJ1-6
abundance: .
CDR3nt: TGTGCCAGCAGTTACCGGGGGACAGCGATTAATTCACCCCTCCACTTT
CDR3aa: CASSYRGTAINSPLHF

d_gene: TRBD2
v_gene: TRBV9
j_gene: TRBJ2-1
abundance: .
CDR3nt: TGTGCCAGCAGCGTAGATCCTAGCGGGAGGGTTAATGAGCAGTTCTTC
CDR3aa: CASSVDPSGRVNEQFF

d_gene: .
v_gene: TRBV11-2
j_gene: TRBJ2-3
abundance: .
CDR3nt: TGTGCCAGCAGCTCCGAGGGAGTGACAGATACGCAGTATTTT
CDR3aa: CASSSEGVTDTQYF

d_gene: .
v_gene: TRBV7-8
j_gene: TRBJ2-7
abundance: once
CDR3nt: TGTGCCAGCAGGTTGGCCGGGACCTCCTCCTACGAGCAGTACTTC
CDR3aa: CASRLAGTSSYEQYF

d_gene: .
v_gene: TRBV7-2
j_gene: TRBJ2-1
abundance: .
CDR3nt: TGTGCCAGCAGCTTAAACACTAAGGCTGAGCAGTTCTTC
CDR3aa: CASSLNTKAEQFF

d_gene: .
v_gene: TRBV29-1
j_gene: TRBJ2-5
abundance: .
CDR3nt: TGCAGCGGGGCTACGGCGGAGACCCAGTACTTC
CDR3aa: CSGATAETQYF

d_gene: TRBD1
v_gene: TRBV6-4
j_gene: TRBJ2-7
abundance: .
CDR3nt: TGTGCCAGCAGCCACGTCCGACAGGGCGCAAGACGCTACGAGCAGTACTTC
CDR3aa: CASSHVRQGARRYEQYF

d_gene: TRBD1
v_gene: TRBV18
j_gene: TRBJ1-1
abundance: once
CDR3nt: TGTGCCAGCCCCGGGACAGGGGGCTTAAACACTGAAGCTTTCTTT
CDR3aa: CASPGTGGLNTEAFF

d_gene: .
v_gene: TRBV7-9
j_gene: TRBJ2-7
abundance: .
CDR3nt: TGTGCCAGCAGCTTAGAGGCAGGAGACGAGCAGTACTTC
CDR3aa: CASSLEAGDEQYF

d_gene: .
v_gene: TRBV9
j_gene: TRBJ2-7
abundance: .
CDR3nt: TGTGCCAGCAGCGGACAGGCGGCGGACGAGCAGTACTTC
CDR3aa: CASSGQAADEQYF

d_gene: .
v_gene: TRBV5-1
j_gene: TRBJ2-2
abundance: .
CDR3nt: TGCGCCAGCAGCTTGGAGCCCCCCACGAAGAACACCGGGGAGCTGTTTTTT
CDR3aa: CASSLEPPTKNTGELFF

d_gene: .
v_gene: TRBV11-2
j_gene: TRBJ2-1
abundance: .
CDR3nt: TGTGCCAGCAGCCGCGGACATCATGGGGGGCCATACAATGAGCAGTTCTTC
CDR3aa: CASSRGHHGGPYNEQFF

d_gene: TRBD1
v_gene: TRBV7-3
j_gene: TRBJ2-7
abundance: .
CDR3nt: TGTGCCAGCAGGTATCCGGGACAGGGGGCGCCCAGCTCCTACGAGCAGTACTTC
CDR3aa: CASRYPGQGAPSSYEQYF

d_gene: TRBD1
v_gene: TRBV5-1
j_gene: TRBJ2-7
abundance: once
CDR3nt: TGCGCCAGCAGCTCCCAGGGGGACACCTACGAGCAGTACTTC
CDR3aa: CASSSQGDTYEQYF

d_gene: .
v_gene: TRBV5-5
j_gene: TRBJ2-7
abundance: .
CDR3nt: TGTGCCAGCAGCTTTTTTATGCGGGCCCGTGGGGTGGAGCAGTACTTC
CDR3aa: CASSFFMRARGVEQYF

d_gene: .
v_gene: TRBV5-4
j_gene: TRBJ2-1
abundance: .
CDR3nt: TGTGCCAGCAGCTTGACTAGTTGGGGGGCCTACAATGAGCAGTTCTTC
CDR3aa: CASSLTSWGAYNEQFF

d_gene: .
v_gene: TRBV2
j_gene: TRBJ2-5
abundance: .
CDR3nt: TGTGCCAGCAGTCAGGGGCAGGGGGGAGAGACCCAGTACTTC
CDR3aa: CASSQGQGGETQYF

d_gene: .
v_gene: TRBV4-3
j_gene: TRBJ1-2
abundance: once
CDR3nt: TGCGCCAGCAGCCGGCAAAGGGATCGTGATCTTGCCGGCTACACCTTC
CDR3aa: CASSRQRDRDLAGYTF

d_gene: TRBD1
v_gene: TRBV5-3
j_gene: TRBJ2-2
abundance: once
CDR3nt: TGTGCCAGAAGCTCCCACGGACAGGGGAGTACCGGGGAGCTGTTTTTT
CDR3aa: CARSSHGQGSTGELFF

d_gene: TRBD2
v_gene: TRBV9
j_gene: TRBJ2-5
abundance: .
CDR3nt: TGTGCCAGCAGCGCTCCCGGGGGGGCGGGAGAGACCCAGTACTTC
CDR3aa: CASSAPGGAGETQYF

d_gene: .
v_gene: TRBV7-3
j_gene: TRBJ2-2
abundance: .
CDR3nt: TGTGCCAGCAGCTCCATGGGCACCGGGGAGCTGTTTTTT
CDR3aa: CASSSMGTGELFF

d_gene: .
v_gene: TRBV10-2
j_gene: TRBJ2-6
abundance: .
CDR3nt: TGCGCCAGCAGTGACCGGGACTCGAGCTCTGGGGCCAACGTCCTGACTTTC
CDR3aa: CASSDRDSSSGANVLTF

d_gene: .
v_gene: TRBV7-3
j_gene: TRBJ1-1
abundance: .
CDR3nt: TGTGCCAGCAGCCAATTAACGAACACTGAAGCTTTCTTT
CDR3aa: CASSQLTNTEAFF

d_gene: .
v_gene: TRBV5-1
j_gene: TRBJ2-3
abundance: .
CDR3nt: TGCGCCAGCAGCTTGGCCGTCAAGAGCACAGATACGCAGTATTTT
CDR3aa: CASSLAVKSTDTQYF

d_gene: .
v_gene: TRBV6-5
j_gene: TRBJ2-2
abundance: .
CDR3nt: TGTGCCAGCAGTCGGACTACCTACACCGGGGAGCTGTTTTTT
CDR3aa: CASSRTTYTGELFF

d_gene: .
v_gene: TRBV7-2
j_gene: TRBJ2-7
abundance: few
CDR3nt: TGTGCCAGCACCCTCAAAGACAGCCACTACTACGAGCAGTACTTC
CDR3aa: CASTLKDSHYYEQYF

d_gene: .
v_gene: TRBV6-5
j_gene: TRBJ2-7
abundance: .
CDR3nt: TGTGCCAGCAGTTCTGGCGACAGTTACTACGAGCAGTACTTC
CDR3aa: CASSSGDSYYEQYF